These T cell receptor beta chains were read from a single sample in a study of cytomegalovirus exposure and HLA in healthy donors. The data were produced by immunoSEQ multiplex PCR, yet TCRdb's version contains in-frame clones alone and is incomplete. Counted here are some 100,000 clones, roughly 72% occurring once; the ten biggest clones make up 9.5% to 13%. Material: PBMCs. The receptor set was obtained from a woman between 45 and 60 years old in good health and CMV-seropositive. Both conserved end residues are part of each CDR3.

v_call cdr3_aa
TRBV10-3 CAISGTLGNTEAFF
TRBV15 CATSRDMTGGRGGELFF
TRBV7-2 CASRPARDRVTEQFF
TRBV19 CASSPRQPLNTEAFF
TRBV7-2 CASSLVGGLAKNIQYF
TRBV11-3 CASSEEGREAFF
TRBV11-1 CASSSTPRGTGQETQYF
TRBV7-9 CASSLQGSQPQHF
TRBV6-5 CASRRPGQGAGGYTF
TRBV7-9 CASSLGTSGSNEQFF
TRBV5-1 CASSSTGGNNSPLHF
TRBV19 CASSMGSNSGIQYF
TRBV6-4 CASSDGGNQPQHF
TRBV2 CASSLPGTGGTGELFF
TRBV7-9 CASSFRDTQYF
TRBV6-4 CASPWARRDSITFNTGELFF
TRBV10-2 CASTDLPRGQSSGNTIYF
TRBV9 CASSVGQPRDSPLHF